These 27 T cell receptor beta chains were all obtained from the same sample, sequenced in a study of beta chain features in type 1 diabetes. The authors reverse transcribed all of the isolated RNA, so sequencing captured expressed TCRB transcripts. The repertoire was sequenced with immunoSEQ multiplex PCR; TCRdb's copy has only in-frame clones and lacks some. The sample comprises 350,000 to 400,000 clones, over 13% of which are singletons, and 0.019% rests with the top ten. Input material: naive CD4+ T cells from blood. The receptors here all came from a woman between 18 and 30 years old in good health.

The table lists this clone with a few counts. The DNA for the CDR3 is TGTGCCAGTAGTCTGCCTAGCGCCTCCTACAATGAGCAGTTCTTC. This gives the protein CASSLPSASYNEQFF. The rearrangement joins TRBV19 to TRBJ2-1; D may be TRBD2 (6 bases). The CDR3 has 15 amino acids. V gave up 5 bases and J gave up 0 bases, with 11 bases separating them. Germline V lookup: CDR1 LNHDA, CDR2 SQIVND (reference sequence). The whole variable domain, filled in from reference TRBV19 and TRBJ2-1, reads DGGITQSPKYLFRKEGQNVTLSCEQNLNHDAMYWYRQDPGQGLRLIYYSQIVNDFQKGDIAEGYSVSREKKESFPLTVTSAQKNPTAFYLCASSLPSASYNEQFFGPGTRLTVL.

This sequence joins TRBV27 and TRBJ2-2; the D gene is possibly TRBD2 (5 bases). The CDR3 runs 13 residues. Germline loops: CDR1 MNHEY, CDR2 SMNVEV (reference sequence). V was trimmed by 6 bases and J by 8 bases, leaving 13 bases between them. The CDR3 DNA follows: TGTGCCAGCAGGCTAGCTCTCGCTGGGGAGCTGTTTTTT. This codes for CASRLALAGELFF.

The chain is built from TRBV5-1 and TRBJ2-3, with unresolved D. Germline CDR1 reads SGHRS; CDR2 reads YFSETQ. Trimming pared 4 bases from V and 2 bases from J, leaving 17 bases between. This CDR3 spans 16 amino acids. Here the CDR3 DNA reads TGCGCCAGCAGCCTGCGAGTTGAGGTTGTCACAGATACGCAGTATTTT. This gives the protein CASSLRVEVVTDTQYF.

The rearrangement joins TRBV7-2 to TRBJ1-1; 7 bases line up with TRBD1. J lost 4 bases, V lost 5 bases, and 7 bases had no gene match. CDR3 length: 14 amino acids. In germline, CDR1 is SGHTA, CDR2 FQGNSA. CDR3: CASSPRQGSTEAFF. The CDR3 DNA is TGTGCCAGCAGCCCGCGACAGGGTAGCACTGAAGCTTTCTTT.

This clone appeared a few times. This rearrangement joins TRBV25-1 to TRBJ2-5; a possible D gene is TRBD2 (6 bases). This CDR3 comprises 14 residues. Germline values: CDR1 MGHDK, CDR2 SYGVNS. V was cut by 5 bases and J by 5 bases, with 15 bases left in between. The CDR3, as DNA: TGTGCCAGCAGTATGCTAGCGAACCCGGAGACCCAGTACTTC. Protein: CASSMLANPETQYF. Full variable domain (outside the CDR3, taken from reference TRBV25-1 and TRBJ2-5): EADIYQTPRYLVIGTGKKITLECSQTMGHDKMYWYQQDPGMELHLIHYSYGVNSTEKGDLSSESTVSRIRTEHFPLTLESARPSHTSQYLCASSMLANPETQYFGPGTRLLVL.

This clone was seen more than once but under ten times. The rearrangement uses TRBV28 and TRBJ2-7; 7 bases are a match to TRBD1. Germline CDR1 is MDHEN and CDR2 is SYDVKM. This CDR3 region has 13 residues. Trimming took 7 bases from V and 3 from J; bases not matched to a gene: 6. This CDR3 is CASTTGQRYEQYF. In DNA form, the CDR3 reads TGTGCCAGCACCACGGGACAGCGCTACGAGCAGTACTTC.

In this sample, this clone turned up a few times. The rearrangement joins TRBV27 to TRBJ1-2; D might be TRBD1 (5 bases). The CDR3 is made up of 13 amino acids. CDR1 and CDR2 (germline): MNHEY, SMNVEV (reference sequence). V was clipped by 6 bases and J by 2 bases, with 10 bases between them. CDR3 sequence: CASRPQGNYGYTF. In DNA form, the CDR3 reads TGTGCCAGCAGACCTCAGGGCAACTATGGCTACACCTTC.

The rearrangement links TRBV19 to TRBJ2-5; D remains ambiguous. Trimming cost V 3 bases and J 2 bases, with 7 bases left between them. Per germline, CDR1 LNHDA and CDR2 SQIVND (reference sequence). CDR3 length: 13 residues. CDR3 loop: CASSIGLQETQYF. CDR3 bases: TGTGCCAGTAGTATTGGTCTACAAGAGACCCAGTACTTC.

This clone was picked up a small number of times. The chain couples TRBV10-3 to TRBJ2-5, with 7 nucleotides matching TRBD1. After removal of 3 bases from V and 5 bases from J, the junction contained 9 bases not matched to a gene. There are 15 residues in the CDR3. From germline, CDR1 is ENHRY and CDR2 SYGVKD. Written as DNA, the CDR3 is TGTGCCATCAGTGACAGCAAGGGGGCATGGGAGACCCAGTACTTC. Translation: CAISDSKGAWETQYF.

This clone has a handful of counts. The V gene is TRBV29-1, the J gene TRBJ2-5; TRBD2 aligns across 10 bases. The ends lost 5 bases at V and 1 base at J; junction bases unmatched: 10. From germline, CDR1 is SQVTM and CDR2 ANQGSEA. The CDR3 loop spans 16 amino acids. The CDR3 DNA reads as TGCAGCGTTAAACCTCGGAGCGGGAGGGCCCAAGAGACCCAGTACTTC. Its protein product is CSVKPRSGRAQETQYF.

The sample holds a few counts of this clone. CDR3 DNA: TGTGCCAGCAGCCATCCCGGGACAGGGGGTCATGAGCAGTTCTTC. It specifies CASSHPGTGGHEQFF. This chain links TRBV14 with TRBJ2-1, with TRBD1 matching over 11 bases. Germline V gene data show CDR1 as SGHDN and CDR2 as FVKESK. The CDR3 is 15 residues long. Trimming cost V 3 bases and J 8 bases; bases outside gene matches: 6. The whole variable domain, filled in from reference TRBV14 and TRBJ2-1, reads EAGVTQFPSHSVIEKGQTVTLRCDPISGHDNLYWYRRVMGKEIKFLLHFVKESKQDESGMPNNRFLAERTGGTYSTLKVQPAELEDSGVYFCASSHPGTGGHEQFFGPGTRLTVL.

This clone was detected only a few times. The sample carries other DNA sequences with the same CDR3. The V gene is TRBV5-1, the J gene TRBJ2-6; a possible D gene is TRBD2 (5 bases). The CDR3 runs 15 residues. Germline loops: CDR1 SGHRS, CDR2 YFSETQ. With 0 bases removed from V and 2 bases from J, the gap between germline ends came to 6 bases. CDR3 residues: CASSLGGTGANVLTF. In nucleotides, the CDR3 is TGCGCCAGCAGCTTGGGAGGGACTGGGGCCAACGTCCTGACTTTC.

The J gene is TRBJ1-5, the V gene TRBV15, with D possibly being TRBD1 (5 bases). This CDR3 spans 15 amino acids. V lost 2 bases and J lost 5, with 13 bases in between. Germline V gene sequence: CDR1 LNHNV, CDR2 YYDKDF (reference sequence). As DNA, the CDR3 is TGTGCCACCAGCAGACCGGGACGGGAGGATCAGCCCCAGCATTTT. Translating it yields CATSRPGREDQPQHF.

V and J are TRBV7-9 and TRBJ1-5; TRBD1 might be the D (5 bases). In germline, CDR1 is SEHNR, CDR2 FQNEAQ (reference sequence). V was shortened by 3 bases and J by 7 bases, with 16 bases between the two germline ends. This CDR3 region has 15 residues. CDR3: CASSFGQGRHQPQHF. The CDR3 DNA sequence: TGTGCCAGCAGCTTCGGGCAGGGAAGGCACCAGCCCCAGCATTTT.

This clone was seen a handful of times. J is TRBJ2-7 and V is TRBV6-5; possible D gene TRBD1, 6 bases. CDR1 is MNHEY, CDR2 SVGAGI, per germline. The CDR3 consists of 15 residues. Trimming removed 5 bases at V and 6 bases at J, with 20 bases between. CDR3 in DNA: TGTGCCAGCAGTACCTGGGACACGGCGGCCTCCGAGCAGTACTTC. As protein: CASSTWDTAASEQYF.

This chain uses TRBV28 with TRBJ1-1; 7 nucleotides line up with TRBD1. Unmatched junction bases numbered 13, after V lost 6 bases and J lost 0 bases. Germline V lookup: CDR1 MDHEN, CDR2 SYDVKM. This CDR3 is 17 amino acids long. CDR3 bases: TGTGCCAGCAGCACCCACTCCAGGGGGAACATGAACACTGAAGCTTTCTTT. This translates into CASSTHSRGNMNTEAFF.

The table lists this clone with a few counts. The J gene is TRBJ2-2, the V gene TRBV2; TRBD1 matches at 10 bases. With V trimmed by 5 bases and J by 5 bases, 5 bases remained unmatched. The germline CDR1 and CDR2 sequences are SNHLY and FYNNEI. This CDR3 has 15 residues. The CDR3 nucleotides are TGTGCCAGCAGTTTTGACAGGGGGCGGACCGGGGAGCTGTTTTTT. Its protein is CASSFDRGRTGELFF.

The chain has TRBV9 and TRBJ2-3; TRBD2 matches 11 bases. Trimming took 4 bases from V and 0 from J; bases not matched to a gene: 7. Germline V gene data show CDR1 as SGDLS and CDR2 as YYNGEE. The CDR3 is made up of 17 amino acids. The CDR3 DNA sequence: TGTGCCAGCAGCACCGGGACTAGCGGTGCGAGCACAGATACGCAGTATTTT. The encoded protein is CASSTGTSGASTDTQYF.

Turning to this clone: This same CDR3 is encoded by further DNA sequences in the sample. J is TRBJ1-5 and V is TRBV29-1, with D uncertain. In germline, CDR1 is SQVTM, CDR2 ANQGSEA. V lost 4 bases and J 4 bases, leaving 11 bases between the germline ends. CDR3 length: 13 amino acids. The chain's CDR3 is CSVGTGGNQPQHF. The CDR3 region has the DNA TGCAGCGTTGGTACGGGTGGAAATCAGCCCCAGCATTTT.

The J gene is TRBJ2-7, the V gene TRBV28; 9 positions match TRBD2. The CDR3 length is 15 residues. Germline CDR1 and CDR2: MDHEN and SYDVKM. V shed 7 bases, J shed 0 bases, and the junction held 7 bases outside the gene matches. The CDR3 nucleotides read TGTGCCAGCATACCTAGCGGGAAGTTCTCCTACGAGCAGTACTTC. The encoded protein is CASIPSGKFSYEQYF.

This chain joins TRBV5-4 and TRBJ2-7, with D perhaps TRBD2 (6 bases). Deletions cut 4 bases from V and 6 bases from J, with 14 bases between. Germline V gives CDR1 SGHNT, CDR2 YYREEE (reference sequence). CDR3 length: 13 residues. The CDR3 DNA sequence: TGTGCCAGCAGCCCGAAGGAGGGCTCCGAGCAGTACTTC. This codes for CASSPKEGSEQYF. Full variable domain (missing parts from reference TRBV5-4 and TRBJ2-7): ETGVTQSPTHLIKTRGQQVTLRCSSQSGHNTVSWYQQALGQGPQFIFQYYREEENGRGNFPPRFSGLQFPNYSSELNVNALELDDSALYLCASSPKEGSEQYFGPGTRLTVT.

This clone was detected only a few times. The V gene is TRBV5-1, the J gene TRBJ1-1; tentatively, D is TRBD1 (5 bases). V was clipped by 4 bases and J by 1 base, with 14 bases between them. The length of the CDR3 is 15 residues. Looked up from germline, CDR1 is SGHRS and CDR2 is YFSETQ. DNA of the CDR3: TGCGCCAGCAGCCCGCTTTTGACAGAGAACACTGAAGCTTTCTTT. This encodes CASSPLLTENTEAFF. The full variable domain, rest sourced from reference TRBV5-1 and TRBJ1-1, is KAGVTQTPRYLIKTRGQQVTLSCSPISGHRSVSWYQQTPGQGLQFLFEYFSETQRNKGNFPGRFSGRQFSNSRSEMNVSTLELGDSALYLCASSPLLTENTEAFFGQGTRLTVV.

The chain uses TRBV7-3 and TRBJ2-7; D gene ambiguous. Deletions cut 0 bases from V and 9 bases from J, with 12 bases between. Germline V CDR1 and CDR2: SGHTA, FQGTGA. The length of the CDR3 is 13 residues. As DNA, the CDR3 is TGTGCCAGCAGCTTAACCGCGACAAACGTGCAGTACTTC. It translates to CASSLTATNVQYF.

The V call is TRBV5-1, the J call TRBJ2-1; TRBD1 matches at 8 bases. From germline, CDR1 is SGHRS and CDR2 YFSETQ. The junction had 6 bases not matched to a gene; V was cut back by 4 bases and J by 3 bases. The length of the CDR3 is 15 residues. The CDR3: CASSGGQGDYNEQFF. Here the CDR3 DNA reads TGCGCCAGCAGCGGAGGACAGGGCGACTACAATGAGCAGTTCTTC.

In DNA, the CDR3 is TGCGCCAGCAGCCAAGGGGCGGGGCACACTGAAGCTTTCTTT. Translated: CASSQGAGHTEAFF. The chain recombines TRBV5-1 with TRBJ1-1; D is perhaps TRBD1 (5 bases). Trimming cost V 4 bases and J 3 bases, with 13 bases left between them. The germline gives CDR1 SGHRS, CDR2 YFSETQ. This CDR3 comprises 14 residues.

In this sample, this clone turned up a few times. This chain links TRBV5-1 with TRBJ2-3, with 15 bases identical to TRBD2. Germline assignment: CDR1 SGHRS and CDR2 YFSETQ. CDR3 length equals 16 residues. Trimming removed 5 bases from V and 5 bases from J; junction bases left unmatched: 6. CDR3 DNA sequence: TGCGCCAGCAGGACGATGGGACTAGCGGGAGGAGATACGCAGTATTTT. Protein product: CASRTMGLAGGDTQYF.

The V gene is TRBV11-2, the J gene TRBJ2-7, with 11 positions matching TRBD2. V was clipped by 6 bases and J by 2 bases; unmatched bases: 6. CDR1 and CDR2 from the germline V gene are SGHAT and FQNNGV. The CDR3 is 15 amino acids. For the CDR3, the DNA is TGTGCCAGCAGTCCCGGACTAGCGGGTCCCTACGAGCAGTACTTC. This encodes CASSPGLAGPYEQYF.